This T cell receptor beta chain came from a study of beta chain features in type 1 diabetes. Notes on the study in general: Among all four CD4+ subsets, Type 1 diabetes patients had TCRB CDR3s that were moderately but significantly shorter.

Notes on this clone: Its antigen is unknown.

Germline-derived CDR1 and CDR2 are SQVTM and ANQGSEA. This CDR3 region has 12 residues. Sequencing targeted expressed TCRB transcripts, as all isolated RNA had been reverse transcribed. Assay used: immunoSEQ multiplex PCR; TCRdb lists only in-frame clones, some missing. The sample shows fewer than 350,000 clones, about 15% of them seen only once. The sequenced sample consisted of naive CD4+ T cells from blood. J is TRBJ2-5 and V is TRBV29-1, with D possibly called TRBD1 or TRBD2 (5 bases each). The end of the DNA aligns better with TRBJ2-7, so the J call may be wrong. This receptor was obtained from a man younger than 35 with type 1 diabetes. CDR3 sequence reads: CSVGLGAYEQYF. The CDR3 DNA reads TGCAGCGTTGGGCTGGGGGCCTACGAGCAGTACTTC.